A single sample gave rise to the 17 T cell receptor beta chains below, sequenced in a study of cytomegalovirus exposure and HLA in healthy donors. PCR used 60 Vbeta primers and 13 Jbeta primers. The repertoire was sequenced with immunoSEQ multiplex PCR; TCRdb's copy has only in-frame clones and lacks some. The profile shows more than 150,000 clones, roughly three quarters of them singletons. Sequencing used PBMCs. Every receptor here comes from a woman in her 40s in good health and CMV-seropositive.

The genes are TRBV9 and TRBJ1-6; D call uncertain. Trimming took 3 bases from V and 10 from J, leaving 14 bases between them. This CDR3 comprises 14 residues. From germline, CDR1 is SGDLS and CDR2 YYNGEE. CDR3 in amino acids: CASSALATGSPLHF. The CDR3 bases are TGTGCCAGCAGCGCTTTAGCGACGGGCTCACCCCTCCACTTT.

This clone was picked up a small number of times. The chain links TRBV5-1 to TRBJ1-6; D may be TRBD1 (5 bases). Looked up from germline, CDR1 is SGHRS and CDR2 is YFSETQ. V dropped 0 bases and J dropped 10 bases, with 11 bases sitting between them. The CDR3 consists of 14 residues. CDR3 in amino acids: CASSLAFRGSPLHF. The CDR3 bases are TGCGCCAGCAGCTTGGCGTTTAGGGGATCACCCCTCCACTTT.

The V gene is TRBV27, the J gene TRBJ1-2; 7 bases align to TRBD1. This CDR3 comprises 13 residues. The ends lost 6 bases at V and 8 bases at J; junction bases unmatched: 9. In germline, CDR1 is MNHEY, CDR2 SMNVEV (reference sequence). CDR3 protein: CASRRQGIEGYTF. CDR3 in DNA: TGTGCCAGCAGACGACAGGGAATCGAGGGCTACACCTTC.

This chain uses TRBV19 with TRBJ1-5; D is undetermined. There are 15 residues in the CDR3. Germline V gene sequence: CDR1 LNHDA, CDR2 SQIVND (reference sequence). V gave up 11 bases and J gave up 2 bases, with 19 bases separating them. DNA for the CDR3: TGTGCCGCATCCCACGGTGAGGAGGGCAATCAGCCCCAGCATTTT. Its protein product is CAASHGEEGNQPQHF. Combining the CDR3 with reference TRBV19 and TRBJ1-5 gives the whole variable domain DGGITQSPKYLFRKEGQNVTLSCEQNLNHDAMYWYRQDPGQGLRLIYYSQIVNDFQKGDIAEGYSVSREKKESFPLTVTSAQKNPTAFYLCAASHGEEGNQPQHFGDGTRLSIL.

This clone occurred a few times. This chain joins TRBV7-3 and TRBJ2-2, with TRBD2 matching 10 bases. This CDR3 comprises 16 residues. Germline V lookup: CDR1 SGHTA, CDR2 FQGTGA. J lost 2 bases, V lost 5 bases, and 5 bases had no gene match. DNA of the CDR3: TGTGCCAGCAGCCCGCAGCGGGGGGGCAACACCGGGGAGCTGTTTTTT. It is translated as CASSPQRGGNTGELFF.

This chain links TRBV7-3 with TRBJ1-6, with TRBD1 matching 10 bases. V lost 4 bases, J lost 10 bases, and 10 bases stayed unmatched. This CDR3 is built from 16 residues. CDR1 is SGHTA, CDR2 FQGTGA, per germline. The chain's CDR3 is CASSSHGTGVGSPLHF. The DNA for the CDR3 is TGTGCCAGCAGCTCCCACGGGACAGGGGTTGGCTCACCCCTCCACTTT.

The chain joins TRBV2 to TRBJ1-4, with D perhaps matching TRBD1 (5 bases). Trimming stripped 5 bases from V and 8 bases from J, with 27 bases between. This CDR3 has 18 amino acids. Per the germline V gene, CDR1 is SNHLY and CDR2 is FYNNEI. CDR3 nucleotides: TGTGCCAGCAGTCCGTCCCTGGGACGGGCAAGCCGGGGGGAAAAACTGTTTTTT. Protein sequence: CASSPSLGRASRGEKLFF.

J is TRBJ1-5 and V is TRBV5-6, with 7 bases aligning to TRBD1. This CDR3 has 15 amino acids. Germline CDR1 is SGHDT and CDR2 is YYEEEE. Trimming took 1 base from V and 4 from J; bases not matched to a gene: 5. In DNA form, the CDR3 reads TGTGCCAGCAGCTTGAGGGTGACAGGGAATCAGCCCCAGCATTTT. Its protein is CASSLRVTGNQPQHF.

In its sample, this clone was seen a few times. The rearrangement links TRBV25-1 to TRBJ2-5, with a possible D match to TRBD2 (5 bases). CDR3 length: 11 residues. Germline V gives CDR1 MGHDK, CDR2 SYGVNS. The ends were cut back, 5 bases at V and 5 bases at J, with 6 bases in the middle. CDR3 in amino acids: CASSRRETQYF. For the CDR3, the DNA is TGTGCCAGCAGTAGGAGGGAGACCCAGTACTTC.

This chain connects TRBV18 to TRBJ1-1; 7 nucleotides line up with TRBD1. The CDR3 loop spans 16 amino acids. Germline CDR1 is KGHSH and CDR2 is LQKENI. V shed 6 bases and J 7 bases; nucleotides not matched to a gene: 17. The CDR3 nucleotides are TGTGCCAGCTCTTTTTACGACACAGGGGAATTTAATGAAGCTTTCTTT. Its protein is CASSFYDTGEFNEAFF.

The chain is built from TRBV28 and TRBJ1-2, with D possibly being TRBD1 (5 bases). Trimming pared 3 bases from V and 8 bases from J, leaving 16 bases between. This CDR3 is 14 amino acids long. CDR1 and CDR2 (germline): MDHEN, SYDVKM. In nucleotides, the CDR3 is TGTGCCAGCAGTTTCGAGGACACTTTGGGGGGCTACACCTTC. This gives the protein CASSFEDTLGGYTF.

The chain combines TRBV5-6 with TRBJ1-1; D is perhaps TRBD1 (5 bases). CDR1 is SGHDT, CDR2 YYEEEE, per germline. This CDR3 comprises 15 residues. Trimming removed 0 bases at V and 1 base at J, with 10 bases between. CDR3 DNA sequence: TGTGCCAGCAGCTTGGTAGGACATCCGAACACTGAAGCTTTCTTT. Translating it yields CASSLVGHPNTEAFF.

The DNA of the CDR3 is TGCGCCAGCAGCCAAGTGGGACAGCTGAACACTGAAGCTTTCTTT. It is translated as CASSQVGQLNTEAFF. The V call is TRBV4-1, the J call TRBJ1-1; 7 bases line up with TRBD1. Germline V gives CDR1 MGHRA, CDR2 YSYEKL. The CDR3 contains 15 residues. J gave up 0 bases and V 1 base, and 2 bases lay outside the gene matches.

The V gene is TRBV5-6, the J gene TRBJ2-3; D might be TRBD2 (6 bases). Trimming pared 0 bases from V and 0 bases from J, leaving 11 bases between. Germline loops: CDR1 SGHDT, CDR2 YYEEEE. This CDR3 region has 16 residues. For the CDR3, the DNA is TGTGCCAGCAGCTTGGGGGCGGGGACTAGCACAGATACGCAGTATTTT. Translated, it gives CASSLGAGTSTDTQYF.

The rearrangement links TRBV4-1 to TRBJ2-2; 15 bases are a match to TRBD2. With 1 base clipped from V and 3 bases from J, the junction kept 3 bases outside the gene matches. This CDR3 contains 18 residues. CDR1 and CDR2 (germline): MGHRA, YSYEKL. This chain's CDR3 is CASSQGGLAGGYTGELFF. The CDR3 DNA is TGCGCCAGCAGCCAAGGGGGACTAGCGGGGGGTTACACCGGGGAGCTGTTTTTT.

J is TRBJ2-3 and V is TRBV9, with D perhaps TRBD2 (6 bases). The CDR3 is 12 amino acids. Germline assignment: CDR1 SGDLS and CDR2 YYNGEE. The ends were cut back, 4 bases at V and 5 bases at J, with 8 bases in the middle. CDR3 nucleotide sequence: TGTGCCAGCAGCTGGGGGGAAGATACGCAGTATTTT. Translation gives CASSWGEDTQYF.

V gene TRBV6-1 combines with J gene TRBJ2-1; D may be TRBD1 (5 bases). Germline CDR1 MNHNS, CDR2 SASEGT. The CDR3 covers 13 residues. V shed 3 bases and J shed 12 bases, with 15 bases lying between them. The CDR3 DNA reads as TGTGCCAGCAGTGAGAGTGGCAGGGAAGGGCAGTTCTTC. Its protein product is CASSESGREGQFF.